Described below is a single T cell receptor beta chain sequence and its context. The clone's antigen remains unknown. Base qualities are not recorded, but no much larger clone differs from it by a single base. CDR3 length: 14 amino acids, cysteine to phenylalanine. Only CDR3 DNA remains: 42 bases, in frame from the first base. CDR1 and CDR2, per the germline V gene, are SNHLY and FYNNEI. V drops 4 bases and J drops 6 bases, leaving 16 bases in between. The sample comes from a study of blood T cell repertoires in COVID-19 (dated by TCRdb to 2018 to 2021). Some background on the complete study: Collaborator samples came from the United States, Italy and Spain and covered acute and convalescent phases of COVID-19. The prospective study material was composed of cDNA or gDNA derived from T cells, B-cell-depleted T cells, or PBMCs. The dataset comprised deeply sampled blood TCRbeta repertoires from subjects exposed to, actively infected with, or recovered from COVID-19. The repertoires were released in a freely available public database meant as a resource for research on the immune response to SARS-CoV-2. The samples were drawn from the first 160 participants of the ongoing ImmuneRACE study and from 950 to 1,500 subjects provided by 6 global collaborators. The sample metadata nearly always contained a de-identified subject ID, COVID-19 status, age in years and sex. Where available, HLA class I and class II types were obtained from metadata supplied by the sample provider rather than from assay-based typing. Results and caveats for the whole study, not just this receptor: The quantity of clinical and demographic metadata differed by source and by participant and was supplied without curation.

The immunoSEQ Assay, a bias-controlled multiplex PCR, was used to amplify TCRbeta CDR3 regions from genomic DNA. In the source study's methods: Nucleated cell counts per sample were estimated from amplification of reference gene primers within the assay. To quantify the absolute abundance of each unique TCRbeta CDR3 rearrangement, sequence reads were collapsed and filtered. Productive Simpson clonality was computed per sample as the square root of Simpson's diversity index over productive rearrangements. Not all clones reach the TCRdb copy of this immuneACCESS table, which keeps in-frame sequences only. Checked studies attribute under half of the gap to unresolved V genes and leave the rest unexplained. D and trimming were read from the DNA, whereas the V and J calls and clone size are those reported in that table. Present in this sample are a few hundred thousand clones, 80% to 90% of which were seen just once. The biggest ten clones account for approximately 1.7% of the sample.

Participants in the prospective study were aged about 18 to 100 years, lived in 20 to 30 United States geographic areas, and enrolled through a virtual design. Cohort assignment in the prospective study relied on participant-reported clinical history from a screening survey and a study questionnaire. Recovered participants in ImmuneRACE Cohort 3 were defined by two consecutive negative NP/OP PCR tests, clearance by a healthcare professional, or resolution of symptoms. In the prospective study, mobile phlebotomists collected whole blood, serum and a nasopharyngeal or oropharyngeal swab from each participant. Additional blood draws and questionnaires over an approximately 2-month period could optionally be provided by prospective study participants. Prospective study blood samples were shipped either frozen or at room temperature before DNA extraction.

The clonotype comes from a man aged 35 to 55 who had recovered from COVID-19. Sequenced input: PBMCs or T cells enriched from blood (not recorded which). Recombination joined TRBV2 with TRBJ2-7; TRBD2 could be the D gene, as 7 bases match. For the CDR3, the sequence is CASSVLGGVVEQYF. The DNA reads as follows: TGTGCCAGCAGTGTATTAGGGGGGGTGGTCGAGCAGTACTTC.